This T cell receptor (beta chain) appears in the sequencing data of a study of blood T cell repertoires in COVID-19. Study-wide background: PBMCs, B-cell-depleted T cells, or T cells provided the cDNA or gDNA that made up the material.

The germline CDR1 and CDR2 sequences are MNHNY and SVGAGI (reference sequence). The CDR3 spans 15 residues. The ends were cut back, 5 bases at V and 3 bases at J, with 17 bases in the middle. The repertoire was sequenced with immunoSEQ multiplex PCR; TCRdb's copy has only in-frame clones and lacks some. The profile shows approximately 70,000 clones, about 80% of them singletons. This sequence joins TRBV6-6 and TRBJ2-7, with D possibly matching TRBD1 (6 bases). The receptor was isolated from an older woman with acute or convalescent COVID-19. The source material was peripheral blood. The CDR3 loop is CASSLRQGMLYEQYF. CDR3 in DNA: TGTGCCAGCAGTCTCCGGCAGGGGATGCTCTACGAGCAGTACTTC.